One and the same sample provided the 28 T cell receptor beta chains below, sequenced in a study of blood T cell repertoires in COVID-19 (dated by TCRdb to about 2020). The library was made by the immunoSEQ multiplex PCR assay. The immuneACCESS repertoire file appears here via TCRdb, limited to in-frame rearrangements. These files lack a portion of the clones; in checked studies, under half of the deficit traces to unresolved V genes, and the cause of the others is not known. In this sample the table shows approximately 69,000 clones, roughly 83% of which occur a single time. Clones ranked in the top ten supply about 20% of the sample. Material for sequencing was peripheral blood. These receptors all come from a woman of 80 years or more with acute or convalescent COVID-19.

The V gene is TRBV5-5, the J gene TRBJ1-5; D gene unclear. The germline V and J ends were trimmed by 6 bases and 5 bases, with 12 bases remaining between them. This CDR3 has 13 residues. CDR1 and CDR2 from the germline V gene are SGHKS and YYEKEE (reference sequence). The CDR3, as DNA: TGTGCCAGCACATGGGCCACCGATCAGCCCCAGCATTTT. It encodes CASTWATDQPQHF.

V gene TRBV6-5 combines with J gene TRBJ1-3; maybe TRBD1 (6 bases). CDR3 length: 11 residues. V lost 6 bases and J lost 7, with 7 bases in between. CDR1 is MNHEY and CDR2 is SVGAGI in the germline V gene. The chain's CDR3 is CASSQGNTIYF. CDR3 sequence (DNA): TGTGCCAGCAGCCAGGGGAACACCATATATTTT.

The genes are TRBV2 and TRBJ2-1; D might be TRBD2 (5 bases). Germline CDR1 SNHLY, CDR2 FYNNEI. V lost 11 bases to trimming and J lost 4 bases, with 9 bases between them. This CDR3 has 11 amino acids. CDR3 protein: CAGRVYNEQFF. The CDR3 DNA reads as TGTGCCGGGCGGGTGTACAATGAGCAGTTCTTC.

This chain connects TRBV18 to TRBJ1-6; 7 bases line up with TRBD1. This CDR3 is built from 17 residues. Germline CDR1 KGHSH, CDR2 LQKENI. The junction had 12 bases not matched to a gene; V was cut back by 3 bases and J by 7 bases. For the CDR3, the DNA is TGTGCCAGCTCACCCCTCAGCCCAGGGGGTAGGAATTCACCCCTCCACTTT. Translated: CASSPLSPGGRNSPLHF.

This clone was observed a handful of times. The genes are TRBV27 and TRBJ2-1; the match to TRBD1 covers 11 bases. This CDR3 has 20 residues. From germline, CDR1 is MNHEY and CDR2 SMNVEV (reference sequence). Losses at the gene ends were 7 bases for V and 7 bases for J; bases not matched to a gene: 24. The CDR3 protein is CASTTRWLTPGQGDSNEQFF. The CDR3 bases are TGTGCCAGCACCACCCGGTGGCTGACTCCGGGACAGGGGGATTCAAATGAGCAGTTCTTC.

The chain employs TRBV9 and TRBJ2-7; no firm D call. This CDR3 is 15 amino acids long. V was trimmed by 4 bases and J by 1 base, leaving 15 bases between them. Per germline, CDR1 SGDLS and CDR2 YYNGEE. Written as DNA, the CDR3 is TGTGCCAGCAGCCCCACTCCAAACCATTCCTACGAGCAGTACTTC. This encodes CASSPTPNHSYEQYF.

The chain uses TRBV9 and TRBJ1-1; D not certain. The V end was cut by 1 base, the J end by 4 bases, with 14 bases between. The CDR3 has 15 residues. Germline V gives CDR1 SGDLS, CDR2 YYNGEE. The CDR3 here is CASSVRGKGVTEAFF. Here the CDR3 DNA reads TGTGCCAGCAGCGTAAGAGGGAAAGGAGTCACTGAAGCTTTCTTT.

The DNA for the CDR3 is TGTGCCAGCAGCCAAGGCCACAGGGGAGCTCAGCCCCAGCATTTT. The encoded protein is CASSQGHRGAQPQHF. The chain has TRBV3-1 (or the pseudogene TRBV3-2) and TRBJ1-5, with 7 bases identical to TRBD1. CDR1 and CDR2 (germline): LGHDT, YNNKEL (reference sequence). The V gene end was trimmed by 1 base and the J gene end by 6 bases; junction bases not matched to a gene: 6. CDR3 length equals 15 residues.

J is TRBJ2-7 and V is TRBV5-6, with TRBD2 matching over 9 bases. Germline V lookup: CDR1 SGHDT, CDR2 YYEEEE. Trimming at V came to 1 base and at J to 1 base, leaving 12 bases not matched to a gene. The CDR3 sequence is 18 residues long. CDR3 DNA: TGTGCCAGCAGCTTGCCCCACTGGGAAGCGGGGGGTTCCTACGAGCAGTACTTC. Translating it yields CASSLPHWEAGGSYEQYF.

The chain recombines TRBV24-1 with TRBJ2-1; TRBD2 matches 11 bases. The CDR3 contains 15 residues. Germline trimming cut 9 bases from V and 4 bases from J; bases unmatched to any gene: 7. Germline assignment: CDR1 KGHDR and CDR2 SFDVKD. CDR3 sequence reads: CATYGTSGDYNEQFF. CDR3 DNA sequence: TGTGCCACCTACGGGACTAGCGGAGATTACAATGAGCAGTTCTTC.

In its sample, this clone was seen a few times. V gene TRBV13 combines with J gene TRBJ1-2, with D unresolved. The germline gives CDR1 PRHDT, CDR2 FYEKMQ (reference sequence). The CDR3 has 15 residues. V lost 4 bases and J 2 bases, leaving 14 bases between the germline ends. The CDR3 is CASSSTLTGNYGYTF. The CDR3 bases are TGTGCCAGCAGCTCAACGTTGACGGGAAACTATGGCTACACCTTC.

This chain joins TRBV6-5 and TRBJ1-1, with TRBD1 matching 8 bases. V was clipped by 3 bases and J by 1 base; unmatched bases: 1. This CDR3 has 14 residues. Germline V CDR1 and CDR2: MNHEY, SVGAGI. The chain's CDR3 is CASSYGTGNTEAFF. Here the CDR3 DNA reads TGTGCCAGCAGTTATGGGACAGGGAACACTGAAGCTTTCTTT.

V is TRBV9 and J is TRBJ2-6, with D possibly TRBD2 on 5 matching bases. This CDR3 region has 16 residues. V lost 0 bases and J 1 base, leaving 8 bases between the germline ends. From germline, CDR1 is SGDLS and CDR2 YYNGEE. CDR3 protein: CASSVGGGSGANVLTF. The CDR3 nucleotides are TGTGCCAGCAGCGTAGGAGGAGGTTCTGGGGCCAACGTCCTGACTTTC.

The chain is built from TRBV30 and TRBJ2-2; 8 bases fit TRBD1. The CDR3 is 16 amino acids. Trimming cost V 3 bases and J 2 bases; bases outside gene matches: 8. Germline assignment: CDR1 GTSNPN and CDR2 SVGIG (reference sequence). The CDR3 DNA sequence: TGTGCCTGGAGGATCCCAGGACAGGGAAACACCGGGGAGCTGTTTTTT. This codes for CAWRIPGQGNTGELFF.

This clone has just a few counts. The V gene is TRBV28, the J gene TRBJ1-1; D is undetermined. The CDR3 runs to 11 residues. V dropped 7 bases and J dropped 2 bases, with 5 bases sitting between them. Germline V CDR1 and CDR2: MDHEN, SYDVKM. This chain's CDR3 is CASTLNTEAFF. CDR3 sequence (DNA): TGTGCCAGCACCTTAAACACTGAAGCTTTCTTT.

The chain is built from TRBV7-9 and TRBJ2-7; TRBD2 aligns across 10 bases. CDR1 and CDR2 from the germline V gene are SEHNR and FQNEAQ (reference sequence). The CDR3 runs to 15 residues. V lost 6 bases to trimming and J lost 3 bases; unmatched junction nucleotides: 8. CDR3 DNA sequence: TGTGCCAGCAGTCCTAAAGCGGGAGGGGACTACGAGCAGTACTTC. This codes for CASSPKAGGDYEQYF.

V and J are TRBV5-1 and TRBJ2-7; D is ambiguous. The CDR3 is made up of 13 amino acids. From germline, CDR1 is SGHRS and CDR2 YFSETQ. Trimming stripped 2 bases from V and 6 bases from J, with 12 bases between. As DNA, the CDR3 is TGCGCCAGCAGCTTTCAAAGCCCGAGCGAGCAGTACTTC. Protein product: CASSFQSPSEQYF.

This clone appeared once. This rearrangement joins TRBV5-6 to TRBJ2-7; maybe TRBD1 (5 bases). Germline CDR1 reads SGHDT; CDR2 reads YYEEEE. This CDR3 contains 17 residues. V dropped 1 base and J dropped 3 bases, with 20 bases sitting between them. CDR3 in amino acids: CASSLRQGPTHLYEQYF. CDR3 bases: TGTGCCAGCAGCTTGCGCCAGGGTCCCACGCATCTCTACGAGCAGTACTTC.

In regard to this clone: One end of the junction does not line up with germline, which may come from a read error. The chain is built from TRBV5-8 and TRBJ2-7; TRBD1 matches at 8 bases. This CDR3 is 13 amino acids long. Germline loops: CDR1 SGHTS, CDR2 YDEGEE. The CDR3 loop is CASSLDRDYEQYF. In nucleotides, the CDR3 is TGTGCCAGCAGTTTGGACAGGGACTACGAGCAGTACTTC.

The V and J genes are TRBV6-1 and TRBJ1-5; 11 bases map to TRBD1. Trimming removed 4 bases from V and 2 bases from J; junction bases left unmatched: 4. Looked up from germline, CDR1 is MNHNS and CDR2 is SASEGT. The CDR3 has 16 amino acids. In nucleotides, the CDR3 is TGTGCCAGCAGTGCCCGGACAGGGGGCGGCAATCAGCCCCAGCATTTT. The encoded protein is CASSARTGGGNQPQHF.

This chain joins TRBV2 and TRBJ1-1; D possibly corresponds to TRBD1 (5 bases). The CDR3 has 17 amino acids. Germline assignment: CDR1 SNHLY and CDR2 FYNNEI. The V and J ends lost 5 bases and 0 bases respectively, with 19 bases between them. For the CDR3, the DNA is TGTGCCAGCAGTAAATATCGACAGACTTTCATGAACACTGAAGCTTTCTTT. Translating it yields CASSKYRQTFMNTEAFF.

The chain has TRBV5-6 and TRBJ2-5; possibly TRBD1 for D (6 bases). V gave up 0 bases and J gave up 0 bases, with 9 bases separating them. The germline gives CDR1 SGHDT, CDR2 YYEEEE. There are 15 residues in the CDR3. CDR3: CASSLVDRYQETQYF. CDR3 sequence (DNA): TGTGCCAGCAGCTTGGTCGACAGGTACCAAGAGACCCAGTACTTC.

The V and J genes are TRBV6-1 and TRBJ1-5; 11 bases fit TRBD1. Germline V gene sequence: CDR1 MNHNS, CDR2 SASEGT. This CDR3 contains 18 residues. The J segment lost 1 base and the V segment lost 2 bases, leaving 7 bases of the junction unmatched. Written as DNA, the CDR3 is TGTGCCAGCAGTGAAATGGGACAGGGGGAGGGAAGCAATCAGCCCCAGCATTTT. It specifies CASSEMGQGEGSNQPQHF.

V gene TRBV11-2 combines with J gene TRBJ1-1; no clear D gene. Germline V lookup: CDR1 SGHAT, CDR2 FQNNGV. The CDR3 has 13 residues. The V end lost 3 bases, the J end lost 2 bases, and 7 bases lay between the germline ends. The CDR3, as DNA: TGTGCCAGCAGCTTGCCGGGAAACACTGAAGCTTTCTTT. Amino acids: CASSLPGNTEAFF.

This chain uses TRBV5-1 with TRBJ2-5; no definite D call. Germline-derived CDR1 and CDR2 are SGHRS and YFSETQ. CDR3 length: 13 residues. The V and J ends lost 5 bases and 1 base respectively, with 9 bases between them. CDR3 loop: CASRLPSQETQYF. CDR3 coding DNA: TGCGCCAGCAGGTTGCCCTCCCAAGAGACCCAGTACTTC.

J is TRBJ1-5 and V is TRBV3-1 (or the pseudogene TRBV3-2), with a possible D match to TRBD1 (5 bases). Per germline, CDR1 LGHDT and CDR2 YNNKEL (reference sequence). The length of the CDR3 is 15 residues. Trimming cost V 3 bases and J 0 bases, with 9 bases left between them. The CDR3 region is CASSQGLVSNQPQHF. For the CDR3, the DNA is TGTGCCAGCAGCCAGGGGCTGGTTAGCAATCAGCCCCAGCATTTT.

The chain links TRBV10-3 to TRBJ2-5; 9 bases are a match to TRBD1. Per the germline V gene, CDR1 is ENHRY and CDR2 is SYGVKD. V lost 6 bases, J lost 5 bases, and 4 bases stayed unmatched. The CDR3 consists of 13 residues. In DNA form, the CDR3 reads TGTGCCATCAGCTCGACAGGGGGGGAGACCCAGTACTTC. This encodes CAISSTGGETQYF.

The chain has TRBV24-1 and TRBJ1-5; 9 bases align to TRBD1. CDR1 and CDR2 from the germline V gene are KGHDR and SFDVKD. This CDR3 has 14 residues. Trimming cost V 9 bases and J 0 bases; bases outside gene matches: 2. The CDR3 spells CATQDRGSNQPQHF. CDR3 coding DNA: TGTGCCACCCAGGACAGGGGTAGCAATCAGCCCCAGCATTTT.